The clone carrying this T cell receptor (beta chain) was observed a single time. Its target is not known. Primed by a sample-barcoded 5' primer and a J-beta primer mix, a second PCR proceeded for 7 to 11 cycles. Each cDNA molecule carried a tag from a template-switch adaptor that contained 12 random nucleotides. From the 5' RACE reads, TCRdb called clonotypes with MiXCR, one entry per CDR3 protein. The table lists 920,000 or so distinct CDR3 sequences, around 43% of them singletons. The CDR3 has 12 amino acids. In germline, CDR1 is DFQATT, CDR2 SNEGSKA (reference sequence). The data are from a study of blood T cells in healthy people across ages. General study findings and limits: Donor CMV infection status was unknown, possibly confounding age-related changes in expanded clonotypes. Estimates based on one million T cells were treated as lower bounds. Whereas aged donors had fewer naive CD4+ cells, long-lived donors had more of them and higher diversity.

The genes are TRBV20-1 and TRBJ2-1; 7 bases line up with TRBD1. The J call could be wrong; TRBJ2-7 is a better fit for the DNA end. The specimen sequenced was blood. This receptor was taken from a woman aged 60-75 years in good health. CDR3 sequence (DNA): TGCAGTGCTGGACAGGTTAGAAATGAGCAGTACTTC. It is translated as CSAGQVRNEQYF.